The source of this T cell receptor beta chain is a study of cytomegalovirus exposure and HLA in healthy donors. Trimming removed 2 bases at V and 2 bases at J, with 8 bases between. The germline CDR1 and CDR2 sequences are SGHDT and YYEEEE. The CDR3 is 13 residues long. PCR primers comprised 60 Vbeta and 13 Jbeta primers. Measured with immunoSEQ multiplex PCR; TCRdb has only the in-frame clones, and not every one. The sample consists of about 190,000 clones, 79% of them appearing once. Sequenced sample: PBMCs. The genes are TRBV5-6 and TRBJ2-7, with D unclear. This TCR derives from a woman aged 45-60 years in good health and CMV-seronegative. The CDR3 nucleotides read TGTGCCAGCAGCTTCGGGTTAACCTACGAGCAGTACTTC. Its translation is CASSFGLTYEQYF.